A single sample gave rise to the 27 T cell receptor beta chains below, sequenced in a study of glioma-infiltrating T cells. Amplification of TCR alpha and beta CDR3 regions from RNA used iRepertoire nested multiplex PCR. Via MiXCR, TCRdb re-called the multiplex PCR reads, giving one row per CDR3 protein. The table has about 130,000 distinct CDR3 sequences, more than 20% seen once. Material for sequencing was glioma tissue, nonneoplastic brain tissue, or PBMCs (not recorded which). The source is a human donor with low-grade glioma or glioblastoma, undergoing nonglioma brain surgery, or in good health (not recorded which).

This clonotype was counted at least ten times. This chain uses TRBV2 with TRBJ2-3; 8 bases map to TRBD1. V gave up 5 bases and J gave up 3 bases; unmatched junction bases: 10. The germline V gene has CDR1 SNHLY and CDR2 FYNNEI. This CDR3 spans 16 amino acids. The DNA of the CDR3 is TGTGCCAGCAGTACTACCTCAGGGGGCAGTACAGATACGCAGTATTTT. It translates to CASSTTSGGSTDTQYF.

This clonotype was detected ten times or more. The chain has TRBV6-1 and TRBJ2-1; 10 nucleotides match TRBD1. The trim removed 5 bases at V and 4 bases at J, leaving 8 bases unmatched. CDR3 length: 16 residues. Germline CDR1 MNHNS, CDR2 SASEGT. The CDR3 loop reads CASSLGTGVGYNEQFF. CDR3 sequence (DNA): TGTGCCAGCAGTCTCGGGACAGGGGTCGGATACAATGAGCAGTTCTTC.

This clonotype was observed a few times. The CDR3 region has the DNA TGTGCCAGCAGCGGGGGAGCGGGCACAGATACGCAGTATTTT. This translates into CASSGGAGTDTQYF. V usage is TRBV5-6 and J usage is TRBJ2-3; D is tentatively TRBD1 or TRBD2 (5 bases each). This CDR3 has 14 residues. The V gene lost 4 bases and the J gene lost 1 base, with 10 bases spanning the gap. Germline assignment: CDR1 SGHDT and CDR2 YYEEEE.

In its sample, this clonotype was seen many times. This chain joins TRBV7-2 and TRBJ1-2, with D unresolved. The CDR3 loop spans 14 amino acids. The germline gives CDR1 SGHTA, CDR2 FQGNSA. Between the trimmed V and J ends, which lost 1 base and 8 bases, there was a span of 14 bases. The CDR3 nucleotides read TGTGCCAGCAGCTTAGAGGCCGACCTCAGGGGCTACACCTTC. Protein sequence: CASSLEADLRGYTF.

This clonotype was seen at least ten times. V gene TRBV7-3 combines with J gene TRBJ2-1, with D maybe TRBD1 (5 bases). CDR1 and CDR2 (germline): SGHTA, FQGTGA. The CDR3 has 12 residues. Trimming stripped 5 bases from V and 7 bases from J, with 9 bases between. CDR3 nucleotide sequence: TGTGCCAGCAGCCCCTCAGGGAATGAGCAGTTCTTC. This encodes CASSPSGNEQFF.

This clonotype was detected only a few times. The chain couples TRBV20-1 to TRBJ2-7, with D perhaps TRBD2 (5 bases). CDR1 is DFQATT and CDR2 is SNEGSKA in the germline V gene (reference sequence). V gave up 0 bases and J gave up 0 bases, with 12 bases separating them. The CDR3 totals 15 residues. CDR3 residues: CSARDLTKSSYEQYV. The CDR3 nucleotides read TGCAGTGCTAGAGATTTGACTAAAAGCTCCTACGAGCAGTACGTC.

Here the CDR3 reads CSARGCGELFF. The CDR3 nucleotides read TGCAGTGCTAGAGGGTGCGGGGAGCTGTTTTTT. The rearrangement links TRBV20-1 to TRBJ2-2; the D is unclear. CDR1 is DFQATT and CDR2 is SNEGSKA in the germline V gene (reference sequence). V gave up 1 base and J gave up 7 bases, with 4 bases separating them. The CDR3 spans 11 residues.

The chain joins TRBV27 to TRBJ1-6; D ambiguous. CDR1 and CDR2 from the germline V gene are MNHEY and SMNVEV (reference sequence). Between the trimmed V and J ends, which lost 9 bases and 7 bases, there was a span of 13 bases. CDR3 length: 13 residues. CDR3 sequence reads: CASGIAGNSPLHF. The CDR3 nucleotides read TGTGCCAGTGGAATAGCTGGAAATTCACCCCTCCACTTT.

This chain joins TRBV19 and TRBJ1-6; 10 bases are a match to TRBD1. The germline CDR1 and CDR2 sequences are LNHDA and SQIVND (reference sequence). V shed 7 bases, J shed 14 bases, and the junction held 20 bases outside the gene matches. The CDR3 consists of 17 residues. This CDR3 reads CASTSEPGQGPRSTLHF. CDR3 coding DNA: TGTGCCAGTACCTCGGAGCCGGGACAGGGGCCTCGGAGCACCCTCCACTTT.

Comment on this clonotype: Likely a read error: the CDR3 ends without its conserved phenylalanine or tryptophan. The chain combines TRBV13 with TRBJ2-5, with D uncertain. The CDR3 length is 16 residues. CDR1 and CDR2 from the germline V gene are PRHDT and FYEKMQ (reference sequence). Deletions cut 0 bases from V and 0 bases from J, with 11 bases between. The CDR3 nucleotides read TGTGCCAGCAGCTTAGGGGGTAGCCTGTACCAAGAGACCCAGTACCTC. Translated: CASSLGGSLYQETQYL.

The CDR3 here is CASRPKAQYV. The CDR3 region has the DNA TGTGCCAGCAGACCGAAAGCCCAGTACGTC. The chain joins TRBV7-9 to TRBJ2-7, with unresolved D. Trimming took off 6 bases at V and 10 bases at J, with 10 bases between the two ends. Per germline, CDR1 SEHNR and CDR2 FQNEAQ (reference sequence). The CDR3 has 10 amino acids.

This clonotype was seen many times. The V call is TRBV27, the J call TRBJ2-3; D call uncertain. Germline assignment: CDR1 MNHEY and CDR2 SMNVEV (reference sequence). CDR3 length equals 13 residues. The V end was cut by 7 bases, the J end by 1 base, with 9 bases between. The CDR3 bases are TGTGCCAGCACTGGAAGAGGCACAGATACGCAGTATTTT. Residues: CASTGRGTDTQYF.

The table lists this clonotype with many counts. The DNA for the CDR3 is TGCGCCAGCAGCCAACAGGGGTCGGCTGATCCACTGGAGTTCTTC. This codes for CASSQQGSADPLEFF. This chain links TRBV4-1 with TRBJ2-1, with a weak D call TRBD1 (6 bases). V gave up 2 bases and J gave up 14 bases, with 22 bases separating them. CDR1 MGHRA and CDR2 YSYEKL come from the germline V gene. The CDR3 runs to 15 residues.

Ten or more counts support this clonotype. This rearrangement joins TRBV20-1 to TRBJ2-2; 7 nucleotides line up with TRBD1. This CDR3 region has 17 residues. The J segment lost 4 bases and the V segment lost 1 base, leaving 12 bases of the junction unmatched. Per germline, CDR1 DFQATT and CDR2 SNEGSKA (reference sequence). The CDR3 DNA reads TGCAGTGCTAGAGGGGTGGTCGACAGGGTTGGCACCGGGGAGCTGTTTTTT. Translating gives CSARGVVDRVGTGELFF.

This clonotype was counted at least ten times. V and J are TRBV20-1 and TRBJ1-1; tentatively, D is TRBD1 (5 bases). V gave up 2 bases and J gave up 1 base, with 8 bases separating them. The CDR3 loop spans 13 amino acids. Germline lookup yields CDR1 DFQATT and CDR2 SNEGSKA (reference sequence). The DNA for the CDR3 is TGCAGTGCTAGACCTACAGGGAACACTGAAGCTTTCTTT. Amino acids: CSARPTGNTEAFF.

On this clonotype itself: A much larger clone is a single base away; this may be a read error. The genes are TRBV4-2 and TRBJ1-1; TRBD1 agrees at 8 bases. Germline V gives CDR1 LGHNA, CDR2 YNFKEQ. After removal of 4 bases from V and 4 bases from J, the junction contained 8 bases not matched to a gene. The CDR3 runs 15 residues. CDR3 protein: CASSLRQGISTEAFF. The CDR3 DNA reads TGTGCCAGCAGCCTTCGACAGGGGATAAGCACTGAAGCTTTCTTT.

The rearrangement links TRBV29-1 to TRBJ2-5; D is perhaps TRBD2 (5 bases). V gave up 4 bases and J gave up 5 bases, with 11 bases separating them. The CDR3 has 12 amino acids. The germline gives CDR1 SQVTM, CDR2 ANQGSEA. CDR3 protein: CSVAGSGETQYF. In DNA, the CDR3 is TGCAGCGTTGCGGGAAGCGGCGAGACCCAGTACTTC.

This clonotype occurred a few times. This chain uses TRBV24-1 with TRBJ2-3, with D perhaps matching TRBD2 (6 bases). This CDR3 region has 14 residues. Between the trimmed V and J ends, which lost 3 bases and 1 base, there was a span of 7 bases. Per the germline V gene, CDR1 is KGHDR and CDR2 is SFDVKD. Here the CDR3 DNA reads TGTGCCACCAGTGATGGGGAGGGCACAGATACGCAGTATTTT. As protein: CATSDGEGTDTQYF.

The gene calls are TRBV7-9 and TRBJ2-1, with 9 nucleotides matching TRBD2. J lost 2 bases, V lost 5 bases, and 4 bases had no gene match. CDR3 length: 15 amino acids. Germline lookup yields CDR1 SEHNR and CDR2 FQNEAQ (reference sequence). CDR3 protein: CASSISGGTYNEQFF. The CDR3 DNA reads TGTGCCAGCAGCATCAGCGGGGGGACCTACAATGAGCAGTTCTTC.

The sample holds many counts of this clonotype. In DNA form, the CDR3 reads TGTGCCAGCAGTAAAGGGACAGGGGGAATCTCCTACGAGCAGTACGTC. Its translation is CASSKGTGGISYEQYV. This sequence joins TRBV6-1 and TRBJ2-7, with TRBD1 matching over 11 bases. Germline V gives CDR1 MNHNS, CDR2 SASEGT. V shed 5 bases, J shed 0 bases, and the junction held 6 bases outside the gene matches. This CDR3 spans 16 amino acids.

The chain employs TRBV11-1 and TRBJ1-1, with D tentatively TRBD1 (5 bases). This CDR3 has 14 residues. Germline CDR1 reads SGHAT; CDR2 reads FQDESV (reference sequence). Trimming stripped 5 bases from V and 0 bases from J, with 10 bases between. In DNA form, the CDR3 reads TGTGCCAGCAGCCGAGGGACGGTGAACACTGAAGCTTTCTTT. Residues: CASSRGTVNTEAFF.

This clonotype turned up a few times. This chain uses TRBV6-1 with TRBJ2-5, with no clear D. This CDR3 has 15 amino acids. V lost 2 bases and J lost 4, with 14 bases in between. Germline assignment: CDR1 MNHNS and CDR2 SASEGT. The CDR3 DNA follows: TGTGCCAGCAGTGAAAGCCATGGTCCCGGAGAGACCCAGTACTTC. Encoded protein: CASSESHGPGETQYF.

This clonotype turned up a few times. The CDR3 DNA is TGTGCCAGCAGTAATACCCTTGGGGAGACCCAGTACTTC. This sequence encodes CASSNTLGETQYF. The rearrangement links TRBV27 to TRBJ2-5; no firm D call. The CDR3 loop spans 13 amino acids. Germline lookup yields CDR1 MNHEY and CDR2 SMNVEV (reference sequence). The V and J ends lost 5 bases and 5 bases respectively, with 12 bases between them.

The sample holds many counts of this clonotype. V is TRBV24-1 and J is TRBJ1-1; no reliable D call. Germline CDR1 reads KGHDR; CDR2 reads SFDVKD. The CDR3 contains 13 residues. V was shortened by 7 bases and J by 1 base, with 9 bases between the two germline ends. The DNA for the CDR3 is TGTGCCACCAGCCGGACCGGGAACACTGAAGCTTTCTTT. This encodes CATSRTGNTEAFF.

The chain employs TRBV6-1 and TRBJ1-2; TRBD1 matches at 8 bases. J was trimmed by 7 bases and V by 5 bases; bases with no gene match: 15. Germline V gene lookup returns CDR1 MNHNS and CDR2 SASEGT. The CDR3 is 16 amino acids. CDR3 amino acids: CASSPTQGARISGYTF. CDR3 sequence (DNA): TGTGCCAGCAGTCCGACGCAGGGGGCGCGGATCTCTGGCTACACCTTC.

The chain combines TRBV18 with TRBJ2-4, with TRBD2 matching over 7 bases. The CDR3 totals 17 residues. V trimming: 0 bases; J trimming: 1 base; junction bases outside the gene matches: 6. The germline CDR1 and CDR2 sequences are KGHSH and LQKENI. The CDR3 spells CASSPPLGEGAKNIQYF. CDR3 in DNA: TGTGCCAGCTCACCACCGCTGGGGGAGGGGGCCAAAAACATTCAGTACTTC.

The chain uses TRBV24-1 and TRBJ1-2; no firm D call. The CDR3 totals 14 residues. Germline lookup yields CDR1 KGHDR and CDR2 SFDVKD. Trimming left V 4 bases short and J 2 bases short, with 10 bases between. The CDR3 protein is CATSESGQNYGYTF. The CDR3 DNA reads TGTGCCACCAGTGAATCTGGCCAAAACTATGGCTACACCTTC.